The present T cell receptor beta chain was sequenced within a study of blood T cell repertoires in COVID-19. The wider study: Nucleic acid was either cDNA or gDNA, and it came from T cells, B-cell-depleted T cells, or PBMCs.

Looked up from germline, CDR1 is LNHDA and CDR2 is SQIVND (reference sequence). V shed 4 bases and J shed 4 bases, with 17 bases lying between them. CDR3 length equals 16 residues. Assay used: immunoSEQ multiplex PCR; TCRdb lists only in-frame clones, some missing. The sample consists of under 100,000 clones, around four fifths of them appearing once. V usage is TRBV19 and J usage is TRBJ2-1; maybe TRBD2 (6 bases). This TCR derives from a man of 80 years or more with active or convalescent COVID-19. The sample taken for sequencing was peripheral blood. CDR3 bases: TGTGCCAGTAGTAGACTTAGCGGTTCTATTTACAATGAGCAGTTCTTC. Translation gives CASSRLSGSIYNEQFF. Complete variable domain (other parts from reference TRBV19 and TRBJ2-1): DGGITQSPKYLFRKEGQNVTLSCEQNLNHDAMYWYRQDPGQGLRLIYYSQIVNDFQKGDIAEGYSVSREKKESFPLTVTSAQKNPTAFYLCASSRLSGSIYNEQFFGPGTRLTVL.